This T cell receptor beta chain emerged from a study of lymphopenia after photon versus proton radiotherapy. Germline loops: CDR1 SGDLS, CDR2 YYNGEE. V shed 0 bases and J 1 base; nucleotides not matched to a gene: 11. The CDR3 is 19 amino acids. Study conclusions and caveats: Post-nadir TCR diversity decline inversely tracked overall survival among those who died. Under photons, naive T cells and diversity fell while effector/memory populations rose. Oligoclonal CD8+ Temra expansion after nadir drove photon patients' diversity drop.

Sequencing was performed with immunoSEQ multiplex PCR; in TCRdb, only in-frame clones are kept and a portion is missing. The sample lists tens of thousands of clones, more than 90% seen once, with 0.81% in the top ten. Concerning this clone: Its antigen remains unknown.

J is TRBJ2-5 and V is TRBV9, with 11 bases identical to TRBD2. This receptor was taken from a woman between 50 and 59 years old with cholangiocarcinoma. Sequencing used peripheral blood, obtained from a patient treated with photon-based radiotherapy. CDR3 sequence reads: CASSVATGTSGGFQETQYF. For the CDR3, the DNA is TGTGCCAGCAGCGTAGCCACCGGGACTAGCGGAGGCTTCCAAGAGACCCAGTACTTC.